The 21 T cell receptor beta chains below were found in one sample sequenced in a study of cytomegalovirus exposure and HLA in healthy donors. Vbeta (60) and Jbeta (13) primers were used in the PCR. Clones were read by immunoSEQ multiplex PCR, and TCRdb kept only the in-frame ones, dropping some. The sample lists about 170,000 clones, 75% to 90% occurring once. The sample consisted of PBMCs. Every receptor here comes from a male donor in good health and CMV-seronegative.

The V call is TRBV29-1, the J call TRBJ1-5, with TRBD1 identical over 7 bases. Per germline, CDR1 SQVTM and CDR2 ANQGSEA. The CDR3 contains 13 residues. The ends lost 6 bases at V and 4 bases at J; junction bases unmatched: 6. In DNA form, the CDR3 reads TGCAGCGTCCGGGACAGCGAGAATCAGCCCCAGCATTTT. Protein: CSVRDSENQPQHF.

The chain links TRBV5-8 to TRBJ2-3; TRBD1 might be the D (6 bases). CDR1 and CDR2 from the germline V gene are SGHTS and YDEGEE. The CDR3 length is 15 residues. V was clipped by 6 bases and J by 6 bases, with 20 bases between them. CDR3 nucleotides: TGTGCCAGCACCTTCCACAGGGTCGGATACGATACGCAGTATTTT. It translates to CASTFHRVGYDTQYF.

There are a few counts of this clone. One end of the junction fails to match germline, which may point to a read error. CDR3 sequence reads: CASSPPGLAKNSQYF. CDR3 bases: TGTGCCAGCTCACCACCGGGACTAGCCAAAAACAGTCAGTACTTC. The chain links TRBV18 to TRBJ2-4; 9 bases align to TRBD2. The germline V gene has CDR1 KGHSH and CDR2 LQKENI. The CDR3 contains 15 residues.

The V call is TRBV7-9, the J call TRBJ2-1; no reliable D call. The CDR3 contains 12 residues. V lost 5 bases and J 7 bases, leaving 9 bases between the germline ends. Per the germline V gene, CDR1 is SEHNR and CDR2 is FQNEAQ (reference sequence). The CDR3 DNA follows: TGTGCCAGCAGCCCCGGGTGGAATGAGCAGTTCTTC. This gives the protein CASSPGWNEQFF.

The rearrangement links TRBV30 to TRBJ2-7; D perhaps matches TRBD1 (6 bases). Trimming took 5 bases from V and 2 from J, leaving 7 bases between them. Germline CDR1 is GTSNPN and CDR2 is SVGIG (reference sequence). The CDR3 loop spans 11 amino acids. The CDR3 sequence is CAWGGTYEQYF. The DNA of the CDR3 is TGTGCCTGGGGGGGCACCTACGAGCAGTACTTC.

This clone was picked up one time. Here the CDR3 DNA reads TGTGCCAGCAGCTTTACAGGGGGTCCAGATACGCAGTATTTT. It encodes CASSFTGGPDTQYF. V gene TRBV11-2 combines with J gene TRBJ2-3, with TRBD1 identical over 8 bases. In germline, CDR1 is SGHAT, CDR2 FQNNGV. The CDR3 length is 14 residues. The junction had 3 bases not matched to a gene; V was cut back by 3 bases and J by 4 bases.

The chain has TRBV20-1 and TRBJ1-2; D is unclear. The CDR3 runs 11 residues. Trimming removed 5 bases at V and 5 bases at J, with 9 bases between. Germline V CDR1 and CDR2: DFQATT, SNEGSKA (reference sequence). In nucleotides, the CDR3 is TGCAGTGCTCTAGAAAAGTATGGCTACACCTTC. Translated: CSALEKYGYTF.

The chain couples TRBV29-1 to TRBJ2-5; 10 positions match TRBD1. The V gene's germline CDR1 is SQVTM and CDR2 ANQGSEA. Losses at the gene ends were 7 bases for V and 5 bases for J; bases not matched to a gene: 7. This CDR3 comprises 13 residues. The CDR3 here is CSAKGQGVETQYF. CDR3 DNA: TGCAGCGCCAAAGGACAGGGGGTGGAGACCCAGTACTTC.

The rearrangement joins TRBV6-6 to TRBJ2-5; 8 nucleotides align to TRBD1. CDR1 and CDR2 from the germline V gene are MNHNY and SVGAGI (reference sequence). The V segment lost 5 bases and the J segment 1 base; nucleotides outside the gene matches: 3. This CDR3 contains 14 residues. The DNA of the CDR3 is TGTGCCAGCAGTCGCACAGGGGGCCAAGAGACCCAGTACTTC. This translates into CASSRTGGQETQYF.

The chain joins TRBV15 to TRBJ2-7; TRBD1 might be the D (6 bases). The CDR3 covers 16 residues. Germline values: CDR1 LNHNV, CDR2 YYDKDF (reference sequence). The V end was cut by 0 bases, the J end by 2 bases, with 14 bases between. The CDR3 DNA reads as TGTGCCACCAGCAGAGATAGGAGGACAGTCACCTACGAGCAGTACTTC. Protein sequence: CATSRDRRTVTYEQYF.

This clone was recorded a few times. The rearrangement links TRBV6-1 to TRBJ1-1; 8 nucleotides line up with TRBD1. This CDR3 comprises 15 residues. V shed 5 bases and J 5 bases; nucleotides not matched to a gene: 10. Looked up from germline, CDR1 is MNHNS and CDR2 is SASEGT. CDR3: CASSTRDRGGTEAFF. CDR3 coding DNA: TGTGCCAGCAGTACCCGAGACAGGGGTGGAACTGAAGCTTTCTTT.

The chain has TRBV6-1 and TRBJ1-1; 7 nucleotides match TRBD1. Trimming at V came to 6 bases and at J to 3 bases, leaving 7 bases not matched to a gene. Germline V gives CDR1 MNHNS, CDR2 SASEGT. CDR3 size: 14 residues. The CDR3 region has the DNA TGTGCCAGCAGAAGACAGGGAGGTGACACTGAAGCTTTCTTT. Residues: CASRRQGGDTEAFF.

The CDR3 protein is CASSPGDSDSPLHF. CDR3 in DNA: TGTGCCAGCAGTCCAGGGGATTCGGATTCACCCCTCCACTTT. The J gene is TRBJ1-6, the V gene TRBV6-6, with D tentatively TRBD1 (6 bases). This CDR3 region has 14 residues. CDR1 MNHNY and CDR2 SVGAGI come from the germline V gene (reference sequence). V lost 5 bases to trimming and J lost 8 bases, with 13 bases between them.

V and J are TRBV6-1 and TRBJ1-1; no definite D call. V lost 6 bases to trimming and J lost 1 base, with 9 bases between them. This CDR3 is 13 amino acids long. Germline assignment: CDR1 MNHNS and CDR2 SASEGT. The CDR3 region has the DNA TGTGCCAGCAGGGTTACATCGAACACTGAAGCTTTCTTT. This gives the protein CASRVTSNTEAFF.

The chain uses TRBV7-9 and TRBJ1-4; D uncertain. This CDR3 spans 14 amino acids. V was trimmed by 4 bases and J by 7 bases, leaving 13 bases between them. Germline CDR1 is SEHNR and CDR2 is FQNEAQ (reference sequence). CDR3 in amino acids: CASSSDRGGEKLFF. For the CDR3, the DNA is TGTGCCAGCAGCTCTGACCGAGGAGGTGAAAAACTGTTTTTT.

The rearrangement links TRBV11-2 to TRBJ1-3, with D tentatively TRBD1 (5 bases). CDR3 length: 14 residues. The V gene lost 6 bases and the J gene lost 4 bases, with 13 bases spanning the gap. Germline values: CDR1 SGHAT, CDR2 FQNNGV. CDR3: CASRAGLSGNTIYF. The CDR3 coding sequence is TGTGCCAGCAGGGCAGGGCTTTCAGGAAACACCATATATTTT.

This clone was seen just once. This chain connects TRBV6-1 to TRBJ1-2, with a weak D call TRBD1 (6 bases). Germline-derived CDR1 and CDR2 are MNHNS and SASEGT. V lost 6 bases to trimming and J lost 7 bases, with 15 bases between them. The CDR3 covers 13 residues. The CDR3 is CASSATGLLGYTF. In DNA, the CDR3 is TGTGCCAGCAGCGCAACAGGGTTACTTGGCTACACCTTC.

The chain carries TRBV6-5 and TRBJ2-3, with 8 bases fitting TRBD2. After removal of 2 bases from V and 10 bases from J, the junction contained 5 bases not matched to a gene. Germline V lookup: CDR1 MNHEY, CDR2 SVGAGI. This CDR3 region has 13 residues. This chain's CDR3 is CASSYASGLAQYF. In nucleotides, the CDR3 is TGTGCCAGCAGTTACGCCTCGGGACTAGCGCAGTATTTT.

The rearrangement joins TRBV6-5 to TRBJ2-6; weak D call: TRBD1 (6 bases). Germline V gene lookup returns CDR1 MNHEY and CDR2 SVGAGI. This CDR3 region has 13 residues. Trimming pared 10 bases from V and 1 base from J, leaving 8 bases between. The CDR3 DNA is TGTGCCACCCAGGGGTCTGGGGCCAACGTCCTGACTTTC. It encodes CATQGSGANVLTF.

This clone was detected a few times. The gene calls are TRBV6-5 and TRBJ1-2, with D maybe TRBD1 (5 bases). The V gene's germline CDR1 is MNHEY and CDR2 SVGAGI. The CDR3 sequence is 13 residues long. Between the trimmed V and J ends, which lost 7 bases and 3 bases, there was a span of 12 bases. The CDR3 bases are TGTGCCAGCAAGGGGCCTGATGACTATGGCTACACCTTC. Its translation is CASKGPDDYGYTF.

The chain is built from TRBV5-1 and TRBJ1-1; D is possibly TRBD1 (6 bases). V was clipped by 1 base and J by 7 bases, with 11 bases between them. CDR3 length: 13 residues. Germline CDR1 is SGHRS and CDR2 is YFSETQ. CDR3 nucleotides: TGCGCCAGCAGCTTGTTGGACAGCCTTGAAGCTTTCTTT. Translated: CASSLLDSLEAFF.